The 5 T cell receptor beta chains presented below share a single source sample, sequenced in a study of T cells in Graves' hyperthyroidism and ophthalmopathy. Regions amplified from RNA transcripts were the TCR beta CDR3 regions. In the first-round RT-PCR of the TCR CDR3, the HTBI primer set was used. TCRdb called the multiplex PCR reads again in MiXCR, with one record for every CDR3 protein. The data contain 500,000 to 650,000 distinct CDR3 sequences, 14% of them seen just once; the ten biggest clones take up roughly 14%. Sequenced sample: blood. The receptors here all came from a woman aged 40 to 50 with Graves' hyperthyroidism.

With regard to this clonotype: The junction differs from germline at one of its ends, possibly a read error. The chain couples TRBV7-9 to TRBJ2-5, with D possibly TRBD2 on 6 matching bases. Germline V gives CDR1 SEHNR, CDR2 FQNEAQ (reference sequence). This CDR3 is 16 amino acids long. The CDR3 reads CASSLGLPGVQETQYF. The CDR3 DNA reads as TGCGCCAGCAGCTTGGGACTCCCTGGGGTCCAAGAGACCCAGTACTTC.

The sample holds a few counts of this clonotype. The genes are TRBV10-2 and TRBJ2-5; D gene ambiguous. The CDR3 extends over 13 amino acids. V was clipped by 6 bases and J by 3 bases, with 11 bases between them. Per germline, CDR1 WSHSY and CDR2 SAAADI. CDR3 loop: CASRVAVEETQYF. Written as DNA, the CDR3 is TGCGCCAGCAGGGTGGCAGTTGAAGAGACCCAGTACTTC.

This clonotype was seen a few times. V usage is TRBV20-1 and J usage is TRBJ2-6; D may be TRBD2 (6 bases). The CDR3 runs 16 residues. CDR1 and CDR2 from the germline V gene are DFQATT and SNEGSKA (reference sequence). With 2 bases removed from V and 0 bases from J, the gap between germline ends came to 11 bases. The CDR3 coding sequence is TGCAGTGCTAGAAAAACCGGGAGCTCTGGGGCCAACGTCCTGACTTTC. It translates to CSARKTGSSGANVLTF.

This clonotype came up many times. The chain carries TRBV9 and TRBJ2-1; D may be TRBD2 (6 bases). This CDR3 is built from 14 residues. Trimming cost V 0 bases and J 7 bases, with 11 bases left between them. CDR1 is SGDLS, CDR2 YYNGEE, per germline. CDR3 DNA: TGTGCCAGCAGCGTAGCGGGAGTAGCTAATGAGCAGTTCTTC. Its translation is CASSVAGVANEQFF.

The sample holds many counts of this clonotype. The V gene is TRBV10-3, the J gene TRBJ2-7, with 8 bases that match TRBD1. The CDR3 consists of 14 residues. V was pared by 11 bases and J by 3 bases, with 12 bases of the junction left unmatched. Germline V gene data show CDR1 as ENHRY and CDR2 as SYGVKD. Here the CDR3 reads CAVRSSQGDYEQYF. CDR3 sequence (DNA): TGTGCCGTCCGATCCTCACAGGGGGACTACGAGCAGTACTTC.